These 29 T cell receptor beta chains originate from one sample sequenced in a study of response to subunit inactivated influenza vaccine. One entry per CDR3 protein, called by TCRdb with MiXCR from the RT-PCR reads. The sample has about 780,000 distinct CDR3 sequences, around 20% seen once. The specimen was PBMCs from blood, collected roughly 5 days after vaccination. These receptors all come from a man in his forties or fifties who received an inactivated influenza vaccine.

This clonotype was counted only a few times. The chain has TRBV7-9 and TRBJ1-2, with 8 bases lining up with TRBD1. J lost 2 bases, V lost 5 bases, and 7 bases had no gene match. CDR1 and CDR2 (germline): SEHNR, FQNEAQ (reference sequence). This CDR3 region has 15 residues. The DNA of the CDR3 is TGTGCCAGCAGCCCAGGGGGCGCATTAAACTATGGCTACACCTTC. Its translation: CASSPGGALNYGYTF.

This clonotype was recorded many times. This chain links TRBV12-3 or TRBV12-4 with TRBJ2-2; D perhaps matches TRBD2 (5 bases). This CDR3 contains 12 residues. V was shortened by 10 bases and J by 5 bases, with 11 bases between the two germline ends. This CDR3 is CATRGLTGELFF. In DNA, the CDR3 is TGTGCCACTCGGGGTTTAACCGGGGAGCTGTTTTTT.

This clonotype was found many times. CDR3 DNA sequence: TGTGCCATCAGCAACCCGGGACAGGGTTTCGGAGAGCTGTTTTTT. Protein: CAISNPGQGFGELFF. The rearrangement joins TRBV10-3 to TRBJ2-2, with 9 bases fitting TRBD1. The CDR3 consists of 15 residues. CDR1 is ENHRY and CDR2 is SYGVKD in the germline V gene. V dropped 6 bases and J dropped 11; count of bases not matched to a gene: 13.

This clonotype was seen a few times. V gene TRBV6-1 combines with J gene TRBJ2-7; 12 nucleotides match TRBD2. Germline trimming cut 3 bases from V and 9 bases from J; bases unmatched to any gene: 6. Germline V gene sequence: CDR1 MNHNS, CDR2 SASEGT. This CDR3 comprises 14 residues. The CDR3 sequence is CASSETSGGIVQYF. Written as DNA, the CDR3 is TGTGCCAGCAGTGAGACTAGCGGGGGCATAGTGCAGTACTTC.

This clonotype was detected many times. The V call is TRBV25-1, the J call TRBJ2-7; a weak D match, TRBD1 (6 bases). Germline V CDR1 and CDR2: MGHDK, SYGVNS. V gave up 4 bases and J gave up 6 bases, with 10 bases separating them. The CDR3 spans 12 residues. The CDR3 protein is CASSGGPGEQYF. The CDR3 coding sequence is TGTGCCAGCAGTGGGGGGCCGGGCGAGCAGTACTTC.

There are many counts of this clonotype. A read error may be the cause here, since a much bigger clone is one base away. This chain joins TRBV7-2 and TRBJ2-2; D not resolved. Per the germline V gene, CDR1 is SGHTA and CDR2 is FQGNSA. The CDR3 contains 12 residues. Trimming removed 1 base from V and 7 bases from J, with 4 bases in between. CDR3 region: CASSLDLGELFF. As DNA, the CDR3 is TGTGCCAGCAGCTTAGATCTCGGGGAGCTGTTTTTT.

This clonotype has only a few counts. CDR3 residues: CASILNEAFF. In DNA, the CDR3 is TGTGCCAGCATCCTAAATGAAGCTTTCTTT. This chain uses TRBV2 with TRBJ1-1; no definite D call. This CDR3 region has 10 residues. Trimming removed 7 bases from V and 7 bases from J, with 7 bases in between. Germline-derived CDR1 and CDR2 are SNHLY and FYNNEI. Full variable domain (remainder filled in from reference TRBV2 and TRBJ1-1): EPEVTQTPSHQVTQMGQEVILRCVPISNHLYFYWYRQILGQKVEFLVSFYNNEISEKSEIFDDQFSVERPDGSNFTLKIRSTKLEDSAMYFCASILNEAFFGQGTRLTVV.

J is TRBJ1-6 and V is TRBV6-1, with 9 positions matching TRBD1. The CDR3 runs 14 residues. The J segment lost 10 bases and the V segment lost 7 bases, leaving 8 bases of the junction unmatched. CDR1 and CDR2 (germline): MNHNS, SASEGT. CDR3 bases: TGTGCCAGCAACCGGGACAGGGTTGGCTCACCCCTCCACTTT. Protein sequence: CASNRDRVGSPLHF.

There are a few counts of this clonotype. This sequence joins TRBV12-3 or TRBV12-4 and TRBJ1-2, with 7 bases identical to TRBD1. The CDR3 spans 15 residues. The V gene end was trimmed by 4 bases and the J gene end by 4 bases; junction bases not matched to a gene: 9. DNA for the CDR3: TGTGCCAGCAGTTGGATTGAGGGGGCCCTCTATGGCTACACCTTC. It encodes CASSWIEGALYGYTF.

J is TRBJ2-2 and V is TRBV25-1; TRBD1 agrees at 7 bases. CDR1 and CDR2 from the germline V gene are MGHDK and SYGVNS. This CDR3 contains 17 residues. Trimming cost V 2 bases and J 1 base; bases outside gene matches: 7. CDR3 coding DNA: TGTGCCAGCAGTGAAACATTTTGGACAGGGAACACCGGGGAGCTGTTTTTT. Its translation: CASSETFWTGNTGELFF.

The V call is TRBV29-1, the J call TRBJ2-4; D is ambiguous. The V end was cut by 6 bases, the J end by 0 bases, with 15 bases between. In germline, CDR1 is SQVTM, CDR2 ANQGSEA. CDR3 length: 15 amino acids. The CDR3 nucleotides read TGCAGCGTCCTAGACAACCGACTAGCCAAAAACATTCAGTACTTC. This gives the protein CSVLDNRLAKNIQYF.

This chain joins TRBV28 and TRBJ2-7; 8 nucleotides line up with TRBD2. V trimming: 3 bases; J trimming: 6 bases; junction bases outside the gene matches: 10. Per the germline V gene, CDR1 is MDHEN and CDR2 is SYDVKM. CDR3 length: 15 residues. The DNA of the CDR3 is TGTGCCAGCAGTTTGGGGGCCCTCGGGGGGGGCGAGCAGTACTTC. This gives the protein CASSLGALGGGEQYF. Filled out from reference TRBV28 and TRBJ2-7, the complete variable domain reads DVKVTQSSRYLVKRTGEKVFLECVQDMDHENMFWYRQDPGLGLRLIYFSYDVKMKEKGDIPEGYSVSREKKERFSLILESASTNQTSMYLCASSLGALGGGEQYFGPGTRLTVT.

V gene TRBV5-1 combines with J gene TRBJ2-3; possible D gene TRBD2, 5 bases. Between the trimmed V and J ends, which lost 6 bases and 1 base, there was a span of 9 bases. Germline values: CDR1 SGHRS, CDR2 YFSETQ. The CDR3 has 13 amino acids. CDR3 nucleotide sequence: TGCGCCAGCAACACCGGGGGCACAGATACGCAGTATTTT. Amino acid sequence: CASNTGGTDTQYF.

This clonotype was picked up many times. The chain recombines TRBV28 with TRBJ1-6; no clear D. CDR1 MDHEN and CDR2 SYDVKM come from the germline V gene. This CDR3 comprises 14 residues. Trimming cost V 7 bases and J 9 bases, with 16 bases left between them. CDR3 coding DNA: TGTGCCAGCAATCCAGGTCAACGAGGTTCACCCCTCCACTTT. Its translation: CASNPGQRGSPLHF.

This clonotype was picked up a small number of times. The genes are TRBV20-1 and TRBJ2-7; D may be TRBD2 (5 bases). The germline V gene has CDR1 DFQATT and CDR2 SNEGSKA (reference sequence). The CDR3 consists of 14 residues. V was cut by 1 base and J by 0 bases, with 10 bases left in between. The CDR3 DNA reads TGCAGTGCTAGAGGGCCGGGAAGCTCCTACGAGCAGTACTTC. The encoded protein is CSARGPGSSYEQYF.

J is TRBJ2-3 and V is TRBV20-1, with TRBD2 matching 12 bases. Per the germline V gene, CDR1 is DFQATT and CDR2 is SNEGSKA (reference sequence). Unmatched junction bases numbered 8, after V lost 5 bases and J lost 5 bases. CDR3 length equals 15 residues. Here the CDR3 DNA reads TGCAGTGCTTGGCTAGCGGGAGGGCCCGGAGATACGCAGTATTTT. Translation: CSAWLAGGPGDTQYF.

This chain links TRBV18 with TRBJ2-6; unclear D gene. The CDR3 sequence is 11 residues long. Trimming stripped 6 bases from V and 12 bases from J, with 9 bases between. CDR1 is KGHSH and CDR2 is LQKENI in the germline V gene. The CDR3 nucleotides read TGTGCCAGCTCCTTCGCCTCCGTCCTGACTTTC. It codes for CASSFASVLTF.

As DNA, the CDR3 is TGTGCCAGCTCACGACTCCGGGACCTCCAAGAGACCCAGTACTTC. Translation gives CASSRLRDLQETQYF. The chain links TRBV18 to TRBJ2-5; D is perhaps TRBD1 or TRBD2 (5 bases each). Trimming stripped 4 bases from V and 1 base from J, with 13 bases between. In germline, CDR1 is KGHSH, CDR2 LQKENI. This CDR3 is built from 15 residues.

This clonotype was recorded at least ten times. CDR3 in DNA: TGCAGTGCAGCCGGACTAGCGGGATACAATGAGCAGTTCTTC. Translating it yields CSAAGLAGYNEQFF. The chain joins TRBV20-1 to TRBJ2-1, with 12 bases aligning to TRBD2. CDR3 length: 14 residues. V shed 6 bases and J 4 bases; nucleotides not matched to a gene: 4. CDR1 and CDR2 (germline): DFQATT, SNEGSKA (reference sequence).

The chain carries TRBV2 and TRBJ2-1; TRBD2 matches at 14 bases. The CDR3 runs to 18 residues. Trimming took 5 bases from V and 3 from J; bases not matched to a gene: 9. Germline V gene data show CDR1 as SNHLY and CDR2 as FYNNEI. The CDR3 region has the DNA TGTGCCAGCAGTCAGACTAGCGGGAGGGTAGGAGACTACAATGAGCAGTTCTTC. Amino acids: CASSQTSGRVGDYNEQFF.

This clonotype was seen more than once but under ten times. The chain uses TRBV6-2 or TRBV6-3 and TRBJ2-7, with D perhaps being TRBD1 or TRBD2 (5 bases each). Per germline, CDR1 MNHEY and CDR2 SVGEGT. This CDR3 has 15 amino acids. V lost 6 bases to trimming and J lost 1 base, with 16 bases between them. CDR3 in amino acids: CASRPSWGRSYEQYF. The DNA for the CDR3 is TGTGCCAGCAGACCCTCATGGGGACGGTCCTACGAGCAGTACTTC.

This clonotype was found a few times. The CDR3 reads CASSLRDRGESYGYTF. CDR3 DNA sequence: TGTGCCAGCAGCCTACGGGACAGGGGGGAAAGCTATGGCTACACCTTC. The chain recombines TRBV5-7 with TRBJ1-2; 11 bases fit TRBD1. TRBV5-7 falls under the ORF class, with uncertain function. This CDR3 has 16 amino acids. The V segment lost 4 bases and the J segment 4 bases; nucleotides outside the gene matches: 9.

The chain recombines TRBV27 with TRBJ2-5; D is perhaps TRBD2 (5 bases). CDR3 size: 14 residues. Germline lookup yields CDR1 MNHEY and CDR2 SMNVEV (reference sequence). Trimming shortened V by 7 bases and J by 0 bases, and 12 bases separated the two germline ends. The DNA for the CDR3 is TGTGCCAGCAAAGTGGGAGTTGACCAAGAGACCCAGTACTTC. Protein: CASKVGVDQETQYF.

This CDR3 reads CASSPDRVITGELFF. For the CDR3, the DNA is TGTGCCAGCAGCCCGGACAGGGTGATCACCGGGGAGCTGTTTTTT. This chain uses TRBV14 with TRBJ2-2; 8 bases match TRBD1. There are 15 residues in the CDR3. V shed 4 bases and J 4 bases; nucleotides not matched to a gene: 5. From germline, CDR1 is SGHDN and CDR2 FVKESK.

There are a few counts of this clonotype. The chain has TRBV12-3 or TRBV12-4 and TRBJ2-5, with 8 bases that match TRBD2. The CDR3 loop spans 12 amino acids. The V and J ends lost 8 bases and 8 bases, in that order; junction bases with no gene match: 7. CDR3 residues: CASGAGRATQYF. The CDR3 DNA is TGTGCCAGCGGCGCCGGGAGGGCTACCCAGTACTTC.

This clonotype occurred a few times. The J gene is TRBJ1-6, the V gene TRBV6-2 or TRBV6-3, with D unclear. Germline V lookup: CDR1 MNHEY, CDR2 SVGEGT. The CDR3 consists of 14 residues. Trimming pared 6 bases from V and 6 bases from J, leaving 12 bases between. DNA of the CDR3: TGTGCCAGCAGACTGGACGTTCCTAATTCACCCCTCCACTTT. It codes for CASRLDVPNSPLHF.

The chain joins TRBV20-1 to TRBJ1-1; D not certain. Germline CDR1 is DFQATT and CDR2 is SNEGSKA (reference sequence). This CDR3 spans 14 amino acids. Trimming pared 2 bases from V and 3 bases from J, leaving 13 bases between. CDR3 amino acids: CSARTGRSDTEAFF. The CDR3 nucleotides read TGCAGTGCTAGAACGGGCAGGTCGGACACTGAAGCTTTCTTT.

This clonotype was detected a few times. The genes are TRBV10-3 and TRBJ1-5; possibly TRBD1 for D (6 bases). The CDR3 runs to 14 residues. V was clipped by 4 bases and J by 6 bases, with 13 bases between them. The V gene's germline CDR1 is ENHRY and CDR2 SYGVKD. Written as DNA, the CDR3 is TGTGCCATCAGTGGGGGGGCTGGGGGTCAGCCCCAGCATTTT. Amino acid sequence: CAISGGAGGQPQHF.

This clonotype was counted many times. The rearrangement links TRBV5-1 to TRBJ2-7; 8 nucleotides line up with TRBD1. The ends lost 1 base at V and 2 bases at J; junction bases unmatched: 2. This CDR3 has 14 amino acids. From germline, CDR1 is SGHRS and CDR2 YFSETQ. CDR3 in amino acids: CASSLTGGTYEQYF. The CDR3 DNA is TGCGCCAGCAGCTTGACAGGGGGGACCTACGAGCAGTACTTC. The variable domain in full, with the rest retrieved from reference TRBV5-1 and TRBJ2-7, is KAGVTQTPRYLIKTRGQQVTLSCSPISGHRSVSWYQQTPGQGLQFLFEYFSETQRNKGNFPGRFSGRQFSNSRSEMNVSTLELGDSALYLCASSLTGGTYEQYFGPGTRLTVT.